A single T cell receptor (beta chain) is shown here with its context. Its antigen remains unknown. This specimen comes from a study of cytomegalovirus exposure and HLA in healthy donors. Study-level findings and limits: In a later analysis, specific HLA alleles were associated with around 17,000 TCR beta sequences at a 0.05 false discovery rate. The presence/absence work took it that sequencing depth was about the same across donors. An apparent linkage of common viral pathogens to several of the most significant clusters emerged in a later analysis.

Both 60 Vbeta primers and 13 Jbeta primers went into the PCR. The method was immunoSEQ multiplex PCR; TCRdb's version includes in-frame clones alone and lacks a portion of them. The data hold around 140,000 clones, with less than 85% observed a single time. This CDR3 comprises 13 residues. Between the trimmed V and J ends, which lost 4 bases and 1 base, there was a span of 7 bases. CDR1 is SGHTA, CDR2 FQGTGA, per germline. The specimen was PBMCs. The origin of this receptor is a woman between 55 and 75 years old in good health and CMV-seropositive. V gene TRBV7-3 combines with J gene TRBJ1-1; no clear D. The CDR3 is CASSWAPNTEAFF. The DNA of the CDR3 is TGTGCCAGCAGCTGGGCGCCGAACACTGAAGCTTTCTTT.